The present T cell receptor (beta chain) was sequenced within a study of blood T cell repertoires in COVID-19. As for the study in general: PBMCs, B-cell-depleted T cells, or T cells were the source of the cDNA or gDNA that made up the material.

V was shortened by 5 bases and J by 4 bases, with 20 bases between the two germline ends. CDR3 length: 16 amino acids. Germline CDR1 and CDR2: SGHAT and FQDESV (reference sequence). Seattle enrolled patients during active infection and tracked them longitudinally. As processed by the authors: By means of reference gene primer amplification, nucleated cell counts were estimated. Data came from immunoSEQ multiplex PCR; TCRdb stores just in-frame clones and leaves some out. V and J calls and clone size come straight from that table; D and trimming were deduced from the DNA. The sample carries about 370,000 clones, roughly 90% recorded once.

The specimen was peripheral blood. V is TRBV11-1 and J is TRBJ1-1; D unclear. The origin of this receptor is a woman between 25 and 40 years old with COVID-19, enrolled during active disease. CDR3 amino acids: CASSGQIGSGVTEAFF. The CDR3, as DNA: TGTGCCAGCAGCGGTCAAATAGGGAGCGGGGTCACTGAAGCTTTCTTT.